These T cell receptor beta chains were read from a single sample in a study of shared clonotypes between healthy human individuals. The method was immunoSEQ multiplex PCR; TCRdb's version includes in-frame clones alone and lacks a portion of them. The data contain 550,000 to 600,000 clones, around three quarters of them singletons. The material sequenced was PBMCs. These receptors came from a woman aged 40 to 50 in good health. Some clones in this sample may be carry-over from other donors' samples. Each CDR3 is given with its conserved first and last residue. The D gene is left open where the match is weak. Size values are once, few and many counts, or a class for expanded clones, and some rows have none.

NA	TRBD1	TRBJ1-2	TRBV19	CASSPPAWTGMHGYTF	TGTGCCAGTAGCCCTCCTGCTTGGACAGGGATGCATGGCTACACCTTC
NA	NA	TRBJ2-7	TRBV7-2	CASSLEGWTDEQYF	TGTGCCAGCAGCTTAGAGGGTTGGACGGACGAGCAGTACTTC
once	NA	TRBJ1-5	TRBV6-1	CASSEVSGSGQPQHF	TGTGCCAGCAGTGAAGTTTCGGGGAGTGGCCAGCCCCAGCATTTT
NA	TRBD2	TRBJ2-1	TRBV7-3	CASSLTSGGNEQFF	TGTGCCAGCAGCTTAACTAGCGGGGGGAATGAGCAGTTCTTC
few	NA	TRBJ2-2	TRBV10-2	CASSANTGELFF	TGCGCCAGCAGTGCGAACACCGGGGAGCTGTTTTTT
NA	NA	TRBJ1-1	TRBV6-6	CASRGVHGTNTEAFF	TGTGCCAGCCGCGGGGTCCACGGGACCAACACTGAAGCTTTCTTT
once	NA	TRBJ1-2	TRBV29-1	CSESSSYGYTF	TGCAGCGAGTCCTCAAGCTATGGCTACACCTTT
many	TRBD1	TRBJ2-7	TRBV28	CATSTGGLYEQYF	TGTGCCACCTCGACAGGGGGCTTGTACGAGCAGTACTTC
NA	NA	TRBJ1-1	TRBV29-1	CSVGRAFF	TGCAGCGTTGGGAGAGCTTTCTTT
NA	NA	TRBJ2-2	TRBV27	CASLGGSTGELFF	TGTGCCAGCCTAGGGGGGAGTACCGGGGAGCTGTTTTTT
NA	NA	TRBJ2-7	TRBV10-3	CAISEGGIKYF	TGTGCCATCAGTGAGGGGGGTATAAAGTACTTC
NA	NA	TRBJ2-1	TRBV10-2	CASLALRGGYNEQFF	TGCGCCAGCCTGGCCTTGAGAGGGGGCTACAATGAGCAGTTCTTC
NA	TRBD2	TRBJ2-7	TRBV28	CASSSFGLAGAYEQYF	TGTGCCAGCAGTTCCTTTGGACTAGCGGGAGCTTACGAGCAGTACTTC
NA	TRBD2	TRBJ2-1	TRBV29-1	CSVGTSGSHEQFF	TGCAGCGTCGGGACTAGCGGGAGTCATGAGCAGTTCTTC
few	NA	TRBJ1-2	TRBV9	CASSALAGMSYGYTF	TGTGCCAGCAGCGCCTTGGCGGGGATGAGCTATGGCTACACCTTC
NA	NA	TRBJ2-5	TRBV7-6	CASSLLKQETQYF	TGTGCCAGCAGCCTCCTCAAGCAAGAGACCCAGTACTTC
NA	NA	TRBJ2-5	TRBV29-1	CSVGGGLETQYF	TGCAGCGTTGGTGGGGGGTTAGAGACCCAGTACTTC
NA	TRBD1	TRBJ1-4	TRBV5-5	CASSLSQGQGELFF	TGTGCCAGCAGCTTGTCCCAGGGACAGGGGGAACTGTTTTTT
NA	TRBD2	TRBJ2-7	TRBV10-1	CASSEKASGKGFYEQYF	TGCGCCAGCAGTGAGAAGGCTAGCGGGAAGGGGTTCTACGAGCAGTACTTC
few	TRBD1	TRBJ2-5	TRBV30	CAWSVAGGTETQYF	TGTGCCTGGAGTGTGGCAGGGGGCACGGAGACCCAGTACTTC
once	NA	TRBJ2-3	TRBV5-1	CASSRVPRRGSTDTQYF	TGCGCCAGCAGCAGGGTACCCAGGCGCGGCTCCACAGATACGCAGTATTTT
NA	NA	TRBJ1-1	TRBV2	CASSPKENTEAFF	TGTGCCAGCAGTCCCAAGGAGAACACTGAAGCTTTCTTT
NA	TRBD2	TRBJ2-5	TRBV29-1	CSVDLAGVETQYF	TGCAGCGTTGACTTAGCGGGAGTGGAGACCCAGTACTTC
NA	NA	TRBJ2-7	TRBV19	CASSYGSYEQYF	TGTGCCAGTAGTTACGGGTCCTACGAGCAGTACTTC
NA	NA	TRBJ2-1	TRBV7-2	CASSRGRDEQFF	TGTGCCAGCAGCAGGGGACGGGACGAGCAGTTCTTC
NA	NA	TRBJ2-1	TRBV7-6	CASSFSTGLSYNEQFF	TGTGCCAGCAGCTTCTCAACAGGGCTCTCCTACAATGAGCAGTTCTTC
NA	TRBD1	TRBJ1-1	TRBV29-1	CSSKNRGTEAFF	TGCAGCTCCAAGAACAGGGGCACTGAAGCTTTCTTT
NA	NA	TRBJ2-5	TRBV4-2	CASSQDSRTPTEGGETQYF	TGTGCCAGCAGCCAAGATTCGAGGACCCCGACAGAGGGGGGAGAGACCCAGTACTTC
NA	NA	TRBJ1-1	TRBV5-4	CASSLDTENTEAFF	TGTGCCAGCAGCTTGGACACAGAGAACACTGAAGCTTTCTTT
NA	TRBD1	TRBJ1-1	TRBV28	CASRTGVTEAFF	TGTGCCAGCAGGACAGGGGTGACTGAAGCTTTCTTT
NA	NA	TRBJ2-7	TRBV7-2	CASSLYPGGYSYEQYF	TGTGCCAGCAGCCTGTATCCAGGGGGGTATTCCTACGAGCAGTACTTC
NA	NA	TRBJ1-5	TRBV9	CASSPQGFGNQPQHF	TGTGCCAGCAGCCCTCAGGGGTTTGGCAATCAGCCCCAGCATTTT
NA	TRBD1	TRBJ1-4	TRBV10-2	CASSAGQGATNEKLFF	TGCGCCAGCAGTGCAGGACAGGGAGCAACTAATGAAAAACTGTTTTTT
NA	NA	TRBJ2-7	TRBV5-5	CASSLVRGPGEQYF	TGTGCCAGCAGCTTGGTTAGGGGCCCAGGTGAGCAGTACTTC
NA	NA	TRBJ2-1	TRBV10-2	CASSAQAYNEQFF	TGCGCCAGCAGTGCGCAGGCCTACAATGAGCAGTTCTTC
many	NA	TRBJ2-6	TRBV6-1	CASIRSGANVLTF	TGTGCCAGCATAAGATCTGGGGCCAACGTCCTGACTTTC
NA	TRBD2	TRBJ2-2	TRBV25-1	CASSPGLAGGFTGELFF	TGTGCCAGCAGCCCAGGACTAGCGGGAGGTTTTACCGGGGAGCTGTTTTTT
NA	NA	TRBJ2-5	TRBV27	CASSFSRRAEETQYF	TGTGCCAGCAGTTTCTCCAGACGGGCCGAAGAGACCCAGTACTTC
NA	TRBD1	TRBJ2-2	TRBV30	CAWSTGAPGTGELFF	TGTGCCTGGAGCACAGGGGCCCCGGGGACCGGGGAGCTGTTTTTT
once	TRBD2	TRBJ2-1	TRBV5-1	CASSLGAGDKGEQFF	TGCGCCAGCAGCTTGGGAGCGGGAGACAAGGGTGAGCAGTTCTTC
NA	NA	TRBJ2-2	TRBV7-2	CASSLGGLLTGELFF	TGTGCCAGCAGCTTAGGTGGGCTCCTCACCGGGGAGCTGTTTTTT
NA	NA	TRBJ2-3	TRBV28	CASTSGAGDTQYF	TGTGCCAGCACTTCAGGGGCTGGAGATACGCAGTATTTT
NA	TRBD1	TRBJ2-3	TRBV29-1	CSDRTGSTDTQYF	TGCAGCGACCGGACAGGGAGCACAGATACGCAGTATTTT
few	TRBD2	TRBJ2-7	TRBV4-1	CASSQEGSGRRTYEQYF	TGCGCCAGCAGTCAAGAAGGTAGCGGGAGGCGGACCTACGAGCAGTACTTC
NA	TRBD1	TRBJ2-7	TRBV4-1	CASSQPGTATYEQYF	TGCGCCAGCAGCCAACCCGGGACAGCGACCTACGAGCAGTACTTC
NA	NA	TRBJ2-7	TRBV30	CAWRGGRLADNYEQYF	TGTGCCTGGAGGGGGGGGCGACTAGCCGATAACTACGAGCAGTACTTC
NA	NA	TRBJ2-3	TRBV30	CAWSRGQSTDTQYF	TGTGCCTGGAGTCGCGGACAGAGCACAGATACGCAGTATTTT
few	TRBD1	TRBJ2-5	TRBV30	CAWRGRGLETQYF	TGTGCCTGGAGGGGCAGGGGGCTTGAGACCCAGTACTTC
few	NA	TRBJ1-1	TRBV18	CASSLGGEAFF	TGTGCCAGCTCCCTCGGTGGCGAAGCTTTCTTT